The rows below give T cell receptor beta chains drawn from one sample of a study of blood T cell repertoires in COVID-19. Repertoires were generated with immunoSEQ multiplex PCR, while TCRdb's copy carries only in-frame clones and drops some. The data show 130,000 or so clones, about four fifths seen once. Source material: peripheral blood. The receptors originated from a woman aged 80 or over with acute or convalescent COVID-19. CDR3s include the opening cysteine and the closing phenylalanine or tryptophan. The D gene is left open where the match is weak. Clone size is given for some rows only: seen once, a few or many times, or a class if the clone is expanded.

TRBV7-3	.	TRBD2	TRBJ2-1	CASSSPGGLAGSEQFF	TGTGCCAGCAGCTCCCCAGGGGGACTAGCGGGGAGTGAGCAGTTCTTC
TRBV5-1	.	TRBD1	TRBJ2-7	CASSLGTGHIYEQYF	TGCGCCAGCAGCTTAGGGACAGGGCACATCTACGAGCAGTACTTC
TRBV5-1	.	.	TRBJ2-3	CASLRQVASTDTQYF	TGCGCCAGCCTCCGACAGGTAGCTAGCACAGATACGCAGTATTTT
TRBV6-2/TRBV6-3	.	.	TRBJ1-5	CASSYGLFRNQPQHF	TGTGCCAGCAGTTACGGGCTTTTCCGAAATCAGCCCCAGCATTTT
TRBV7-2	.	.	TRBJ1-5	CASSPTGVRGNQPQHF	TGTGCCAGCAGCCCGACGGGAGTCCGGGGGAATCAGCCCCAGCATTTT
TRBV25-1	.	TRBD1	TRBJ2-2	CASSELGTGDYTGELFF	TGTGCCAGCAGTGAATTGGGGACAGGGGACTACACCGGGGAGCTGTTTTTT
TRBV15	once	TRBD2	TRBJ2-3	CATSRGILAGGPQGTQYF	TGTGCCACCAGCAGAGGAATACTAGCGGGGGGGCCTCAAGGTACGCAGTATTTT
TRBV29-1	.	.	TRBJ1-3	CSVGTGSKLQYF	.
TRBV7-8	few	TRBD1	TRBJ2-7	CASSLDRSSYEQYF	TGTGCCAGCAGCTTGGACAGGAGCTCCTACGAGCAGTACTTC
TRBV28	.	.	TRBJ2-2	CASMLDERGELFF	TGTGCCAGCATGCTAGATGAACGGGGGGAGCTGTTTTTT
TRBV20-1	.	.	TRBJ2-3	CSASQNKRRDTQYF	TGCAGTGCTAGTCAGAACAAACGGCGGGATACGCAGTATTTT
TRBV5-1	.	.	TRBJ1-2	CASSLGQSNNYGYTF	TGCGCCAGCAGCTTGGGACAGAGCAATAACTATGGCTACACCTTC
TRBV20-1	.	.	TRBJ2-4	CSASRGIFSKNIQYF	TGCAGTGCTAGTCGGGGGATTTTTTCCAAAAACATTCAGTACTTC
TRBV7-2	.	.	TRBJ2-1	CASSLKVRQIILYNEQFF	TGTGCCAGCAGCTTAAAGGTGCGGCAGATAATCTTGTACAATGAGCAGTTCTTC
TRBV10-3	.	.	TRBJ1-5	CAIREENQPQHF	TGTGCCATCCGGGAGGAGAATCAGCCCCAGCATTTT
TRBV19	.	.	TRBJ1-6	CASRRRGLGNNSPLHF	TGTGCCAGTAGGCGGCGAGGGCTGGGGAATAATTCACCCCTCCACTTT
TRBV7-2	few	TRBD2	TRBJ2-3	CASSSRGGRGTDTQYF	TGTGCCAGCAGCTCGCGGGGGGGCCGGGGCACAGATACGCAGTATTTT
TRBV2	.	TRBD2	TRBJ2-5	CASSEELAGGQETQYF	TGTGCCAGCAGTGAAGAACTAGCGGGGGGCCAAGAGACCCAGTACTTC
TRBV2	.	TRBD1	TRBJ1-2	CASSVTPPLGQGHYGYTF	TGTGCCAGCAGTGTTACTCCCCCATTGGGACAGGGGCACTATGGCTACACCTTC
TRBV5-1	.	.	TRBJ1-6	CASSLELSSPLHF	TGCGCCAGCAGCTTGGAATTATCTTCACCCCTCCACTTT
TRBV5-6	.	.	TRBJ1-2	CASSLNSQTEDTF	TGTGCCAGCAGCTTGAATAGTCAGACAGAGGACACCTTC
TRBV29-1	.	.	TRBJ1-1	CSVSTTPNTEAFF	TGCAGCGTTTCGACAACTCCGAACACTGAAGCTTTCTTT
TRBV10-3	.	TRBD1	TRBJ1-2	CAISDTGDGYTF	TGTGCCATCAGCGACACAGGGGATGGCTACACCTTC
TRBV6-5	.	.	TRBJ1-1	CASSWDRGGKAFF	TGTGCCAGCAGTTGGGACCGGGGAGGGAAGGCTTTCTTT
TRBV5-4	.	TRBD1	TRBJ1-4	CASSTRDRDPAEKLFF	TGTGCCAGCAGTACCCGGGACAGGGATCCGGCTGAAAAACTGTTTTTT
TRBV30	.	TRBD1	TRBJ2-2	CAWSTGTGGAGELFF	TGTGCCTGGAGTACAGGGACAGGGGGGGCCGGGGAGCTGTTTTTT
TRBV9	.	TRBD1	TRBJ1-6	CASSPRTGNGNSPLHF	TGTGCCAGCAGCCCTCGGACAGGGAATGGGAATTCACCCCTCCACTTT
TRBV7-9	.	.	TRBJ1-6	CASSLQGTHSPLHF	TGTGCCAGCAGCCTCCAGGGAACTCATTCACCCCTCCACTTT
TRBV6-5	.	TRBD1	TRBJ2-1	CASSQRQGYNEQFF	TGTGCCAGCAGTCAACGACAGGGCTACAATGAGCAGTTCTTC
TRBV18	.	TRBD1	TRBJ1-1	CASSRDRGLFRTEAFF	TGTGCCAGCTCACGGGACAGGGGGCTATTCAGAACTGAAGCTTTCTTT
TRBV6-5	.	.	TRBJ1-1	CASSYGGVNTEAFF	TGTGCCAGCAGTTACGGAGGGGTTAACACTGAAGCTTTCTTT
TRBV27	.	TRBD1	TRBJ1-1	CASSLWGRRGPNEPNTEAFF	TGTGCCAGCAGTTTATGGGGTAGGAGGGGGCCGAACGAGCCGAACACTGAAGCTTTCTTT
TRBV5-1	.	TRBD1	TRBJ1-2	CASSVGAGQGGNGYTF	TGCGCCAGCAGCGTGGGCGCCGGACAGGGCGGTAATGGCTACACCTTC
TRBV5-1	.	.	TRBJ1-5	CASSWGAGGNQPQHF	TGCGCCAGCAGCTGGGGAGCGGGTGGCAATCAGCCCCAGCATTTT
TRBV5-8	.	.	TRBJ1-1	CASSSTNRNLNTEAFF	TGTGCCAGCAGCTCCACAAACAGGAATCTGAACACTGAAGCTTTCTTT
TRBV2	few	TRBD1	TRBJ1-2	CASSESDRGYGYTF	TGTGCCAGCAGTGAATCGGACAGGGGATACGGCTACACCTTC
TRBV12-3/TRBV12-4	once	.	TRBJ2-7	CASRNGSSYEQYF	TGTGCCAGCAGAAACGGGAGTTCCTACGAGCAGTACTTC
TRBV29-1	few	.	TRBJ1-2	CSVAGLNYGYTF	TGCAGCGTTGCAGGGTTAAACTATGGCTACACCTTC
TRBV18	.	.	TRBJ1-2	CASSPQTGTSLNGYTF	TGTGCCAGCTCACCACAAACCGGGACAAGCCTTAATGGCTACACCTTC
TRBV6-5	.	.	TRBJ1-1	CASTREAGMSEAFF	TGTGCCAGCACCAGGGAGGCGGGGATGAGTGAAGCTTTCTTT
TRBV2	.	TRBD1	TRBJ1-6	CASSPATGANSPLHF	TGTGCCAGCAGCCCAGCGACAGGGGCCAATTCACCCCTCCACTTT
TRBV29-1	.	.	TRBJ1-1	CSVCAWATEAFF	TGCAGCGTATGCGCGTGGGCCACTGAAGCTTTCTTT
TRBV15	once	TRBD1	TRBJ1-4	CATSVTPRDRVAGGLFF	TGTGCCACCAGCGTCACACCCCGGGACAGGGTTGCGGGTGGACTGTTTTTT
TRBV3-1/TRBV3-2	.	TRBD1	TRBJ1-2	CASSRTGTGAANYGYTF	TGTGCCAGCAGCCGAACCGGGACAGGGGCCGCTAACTATGGCTACACCTTC
TRBV6-5	.	.	TRBJ1-1	CASIHGGATEAFF	TGTGCCAGCATCCACGGGGGGGCAACTGAAGCTTTCTTT
TRBV2	.	TRBD2	TRBJ2-3	CASSVGLAGTDTQYF	TGTGCCAGCAGTGTTGGGCTAGCGGGGACAGATACGCAGTATTTT
TRBV6-5	.	.	TRBJ1-5	CASRTYRVRQPQHF	TGTGCCAGCAGAACCTACAGGGTTCGTCAGCCCCAGCATTTT
TRBV7-9	once	.	TRBJ2-5	CASSFQGGETQYF	TGTGCCAGCAGCTTTCAGGGTGGAGAGACCCAGTACTTC
TRBV19	once	.	TRBJ1-5	CASNQGGRGNQPQHF	TGTGCCAGTAATCAAGGAGGGAGAGGCAATCAGCCCCAGCATTTT
TRBV12-5	.	.	TRBJ1-1	CASALSNTEAFF	TGTGCTAGTGCTCTGTCCAACACTGAAGCTTTCTTT